This record concerns one TCR beta chain sequence. Antigen: not known. The germline V gene encodes CDR1 DFQATT and CDR2 SNEGSKA (reference sequence). CDR3 length: 16 residues. Trimming took off 0 bases at V and 6 bases at J, with 21 bases between the two ends. TCRdb independently ran MiXCR on the 5' RACE reads; one entry per CDR3 protein. The table lists about 560,000 distinct CDR3 sequences, about 20% of them singletons, with roughly 9.1% in the top ten. The data stem from a study of T-cell memory formation after mild COVID-19. Study findings and constraints: Within pre-infection memory, some responding clones were found, suggesting cross-reactive memory joined.

The receptor's source is an adult woman who had mild COVID-19 (a few samples of this study predate the infection). Cell type and time point are not known. The sequenced sample was PBMCs or a T cell subset sorted from them (not recorded which). The gene calls are TRBV20-1 and TRBJ2-7; TRBD1 might be the D (5 bases). CDR3 sequence: CSAREGSGFAGAEQYF. In DNA form, the CDR3 reads TGCAGTGCTAGAGAGGGGTCAGGGTTCGCTGGAGCCGAGCAGTACTTC.